The rows below give T cell receptor beta chains drawn from one sample of a study of blood T cell repertoires in COVID-19. The repertoire was sequenced with immunoSEQ multiplex PCR; TCRdb's copy has only in-frame clones and lacks some. The sample comprises almost 350,000 clones, 85% to 90% of which are singletons, and just over 1% rests with the top ten. The sample consisted of PBMCs or T cells enriched from blood (not recorded which). All receptors come from a young woman who had been exposed to COVID-19. The CDR3 runs from the conserved cysteine through the conserved F or W. D genes are given only for firm matches. Some rows have no size entry. The others give once, few or many, or a class for an expanded clone.

clone_size: .; v_call: TRBV27; d_call: .; j_call: TRBJ2-1; cdr3_aa: CASSFINEQFF; cdr3_nt: TGTGCCAGCAGTTTTATCAATGAGCAGTTCTTC
clone_size: .; v_call: TRBV27; d_call: TRBD1; j_call: TRBJ1-1; cdr3_aa: CASSSPGQGAFQAFF; cdr3_nt: TGTGCCAGCAGTTCCCCGGGACAGGGGGCTTTCCAAGCTTTCTTT
clone_size: .; v_call: TRBV5-1; d_call: .; j_call: TRBJ1-4; cdr3_aa: CASGAGPPLEKLFF; cdr3_nt: TGCGCCAGCGGGGCGGGACCGCCCCTGGAAAAACTGTTTTTT
clone_size: once; v_call: TRBV28; d_call: TRBD2; j_call: TRBJ2-7; cdr3_aa: CASSFPGTTISYEQYF; cdr3_nt: TGTGCCAGCAGTTTCCCCGGGACTACCATCTCCTACGAGCAGTACTTC
clone_size: .; v_call: TRBV6-5; d_call: TRBD1; j_call: TRBJ1-1; cdr3_aa: CASSMDRVKTEAFF; cdr3_nt: TGTGCCAGCAGCATGGACAGGGTGAAGACTGAAGCTTTCTTT
clone_size: .; v_call: TRBV20-1; d_call: TRBD2; j_call: TRBJ2-7; cdr3_aa: CSASYLAGGPTYEQYF; cdr3_nt: TGCAGTGCTAGTTATCTAGCGGGAGGGCCAACCTACGAGCAGTACTTC
clone_size: .; v_call: TRBV19; d_call: .; j_call: TRBJ1-4; cdr3_aa: CASSPYSPRGEKLFF; cdr3_nt: TGTGCCAGTAGCCCCTACAGCCCCAGGGGTGAAAAACTGTTTTTT
clone_size: .; v_call: TRBV25-1; d_call: .; j_call: TRBJ2-1; cdr3_aa: CASRRGSNEQFF; cdr3_nt: TGTGCCAGCAGAAGGGGCTCCAATGAGCAGTTCTTC
clone_size: .; v_call: TRBV29-1; d_call: .; j_call: TRBJ2-2; cdr3_aa: CSASLGLHTGELFF; cdr3_nt: TGCAGCGCCAGCCTGGGCCTACACACCGGGGAGCTGTTTTTT
clone_size: few; v_call: TRBV27; d_call: TRBD1; j_call: TRBJ1-1; cdr3_aa: CASSLGRQGHRAEAFF; cdr3_nt: TGTGCCAGCAGTTTAGGGCGACAGGGGCACAGGGCTGAAGCTTTCTTT
clone_size: .; v_call: TRBV7-9; d_call: TRBD2; j_call: TRBJ2-1; cdr3_aa: CASSLSGLAAYNEQFF; cdr3_nt: TGTGCCAGCAGCTTAAGCGGACTAGCGGCATACAATGAGCAGTTCTTC
clone_size: many; v_call: TRBV29-1; d_call: TRBD1; j_call: TRBJ2-1; cdr3_aa: CSVETTGAGEQFF; cdr3_nt: TGCAGCGTTGAAACGACAGGGGCTGGTGAGCAGTTCTTC
clone_size: .; v_call: TRBV28; d_call: .; j_call: TRBJ1-4; cdr3_aa: CASSSTGGGAF; cdr3_nt: TGTGCCAGCAGTTCCACGGGGGGCGGGGCTTTT
clone_size: .; v_call: TRBV28; d_call: .; j_call: TRBJ2-7; cdr3_aa: CASSLWDNGYYEQYF; cdr3_nt: TGTGCCAGCAGTTTATGGGACAACGGCTACTACGAGCAGTACTTC
clone_size: few; v_call: TRBV12-5; d_call: .; j_call: TRBJ1-3; cdr3_aa: CASGFAGIGNTIYF; cdr3_nt: TGTGCTAGTGGTTTTGCAGGGATCGGAAACACCATATATTTT
clone_size: .; v_call: TRBV5-6; d_call: .; j_call: TRBJ1-3; cdr3_aa: CASSFGVSRSGNTIYF; cdr3_nt: TGTGCCAGCAGCTTCGGGGTTAGTAGGTCTGGAAACACCATATATTTT
clone_size: .; v_call: TRBV29-1; d_call: .; j_call: TRBJ2-5; cdr3_aa: CSARFLTPRETQYF; cdr3_nt: TGCAGCGCCCGTTTCCTGACCCCGAGGGAGACCCAGTACTTC
clone_size: once; v_call: TRBV19; d_call: TRBD1; j_call: TRBJ1-1; cdr3_aa: CASTEQGMGTEAFF; cdr3_nt: TGTGCCAGTACCGAACAGGGGATGGGGACTGAAGCTTTCTTT
clone_size: .; v_call: TRBV27; d_call: TRBD1; j_call: TRBJ1-4; cdr3_aa: CASSFRGRGEKLFF; cdr3_nt: TGTGCCAGCAGTTTCAGGGGGCGGGGTGAAAAACTGTTTTTT
clone_size: .; v_call: TRBV27; d_call: TRBD1; j_call: TRBJ1-5; cdr3_aa: CASSSQQGVGNQPQHF; cdr3_nt: TGTGCCAGCAGTTCCCAACAGGGGGTGGGCAATCAGCCCCAGCATTTT
clone_size: .; v_call: TRBV5-1; d_call: .; j_call: TRBJ2-1; cdr3_aa: CASSLDTQSGNEQFF; cdr3_nt: TGCGCCAGCAGCTTGGATACTCAATCGGGCAATGAGCAGTTCTTC
clone_size: .; v_call: TRBV6-6; d_call: .; j_call: TRBJ1-5; cdr3_aa: CASSYLGGSNQPQHF; cdr3_nt: TGTGCCAGCAGTTACTTGGGGGGTAGCAATCAGCCCCAGCATTTT
clone_size: .; v_call: TRBV19; d_call: .; j_call: TRBJ1-3; cdr3_aa: CASRTYTGSSGNTIYF; cdr3_nt: TGTGCCAGTAGGACCTACACAGGGAGCTCTGGAAACACCATATATTTT
clone_size: .; v_call: TRBV10-2; d_call: TRBD2; j_call: TRBJ2-1; cdr3_aa: CASSGPLAGRSSIGEQFF; cdr3_nt: TGCGCCAGCAGTGGGCCCCTAGCGGGAAGGAGTTCTATTGGTGAGCAGTTCTTC
clone_size: .; v_call: TRBV29-1; d_call: TRBD1; j_call: TRBJ1-3; cdr3_aa: CSVDREGGNTIYF; cdr3_nt: TGCAGCGTCGACAGGGAAGGCGGAAACACCATATATTTT
clone_size: .; v_call: TRBV20-1; d_call: TRBD1; j_call: TRBJ1-4; cdr3_aa: CSASSGDRGEKLFF; cdr3_nt: TGCAGTGCTAGTAGCGGGGACAGGGGTGAAAAACTGTTTTTT
clone_size: .; v_call: TRBV6-1; d_call: TRBD2; j_call: TRBJ2-7; cdr3_aa: CASSDTGGPYEQYF; cdr3_nt: TGTGCCAGCAGTGACACGGGAGGCCCCTACGAGCAGTACTTC
clone_size: .; v_call: TRBV19; d_call: .; j_call: TRBJ2-3; cdr3_aa: CASTGLLSGDTQYF; cdr3_nt: TGTGCCAGTACGGGACTCCTATCTGGGGATACGCAGTATTTT
clone_size: .; v_call: TRBV28; d_call: TRBD2; j_call: TRBJ2-7; cdr3_aa: CASSQRGLAREQYF; cdr3_nt: TGTGCCAGCAGTCAACGGGGACTAGCGAGGGAGCAGTACTTC
clone_size: .; v_call: TRBV6-2/TRBV6-3; d_call: TRBD1; j_call: TRBJ1-5; cdr3_aa: CASSYRRGLKDSNQPQHF; cdr3_nt: TGTGCCAGCAGTTACCGCAGGGGGCTAAAGGATAGCAATCAGCCCCAGCATTTT
clone_size: .; v_call: TRBV2; d_call: .; j_call: TRBJ1-6; cdr3_aa: CASRRSGNSPLHF; cdr3_nt: TGTGCCAGCAGGCGGTCAGGGAATTCACCCCTCCACTTT
clone_size: .; v_call: TRBV7-7; d_call: TRBD1; j_call: TRBJ2-7; cdr3_aa: CASSRDRSSYEQYF; cdr3_nt: TGTGCTAGCAGCCGGGACAGAAGCTCCTACGAGCAGTACTTC
clone_size: once; v_call: TRBV12-3/TRBV12-4; d_call: .; j_call: TRBJ1-1; cdr3_aa: CASSLRGTEAFF; cdr3_nt: TGTGCCAGCAGTTTACGGGGCACTGAAGCTTTCTTT
clone_size: .; v_call: TRBV11-2; d_call: .; j_call: TRBJ2-2; cdr3_aa: CASSPGLIPGELFF; cdr3_nt: TGTGCCAGCAGCCCCGGACTTATCCCCGGGGAGCTGTTTTTT
clone_size: .; v_call: TRBV5-1; d_call: .; j_call: TRBJ2-2; cdr3_aa: CASSLKTVGTGELFF; cdr3_nt: TGCGCCAGCAGCTTGAAGACAGTTGGCACCGGGGAGCTGTTTTTT
clone_size: .; v_call: TRBV5-1; d_call: .; j_call: TRBJ2-2; cdr3_aa: CASSSTSAGLNTGELFF; cdr3_nt: TGCGCCAGCAGCTCAACCAGCGCCGGTCTGAACACCGGGGAGCTGTTTTTT
clone_size: .; v_call: TRBV27; d_call: .; j_call: TRBJ1-3; cdr3_aa: CASSNWAGNTIYF; cdr3_nt: TGTGCCAGCAGTAACTGGGCCGGAAACACCATATATTTT
clone_size: once; v_call: TRBV5-4; d_call: TRBD1; j_call: TRBJ2-1; cdr3_aa: CASSSGQGDLLGEQFF; cdr3_nt: TGTGCCAGCAGCTCAGGACAGGGGGATCTCCTGGGTGAGCAGTTCTTC
clone_size: once; v_call: TRBV3-1/TRBV3-2; d_call: .; j_call: TRBJ1-3; cdr3_aa: CASSQGQGYTIYF; cdr3_nt: TGTGCCAGCAGCCAGGGCCAGGGATACACCATATATTTT
clone_size: .; v_call: TRBV5-4; d_call: TRBD2; j_call: TRBJ2-1; cdr3_aa: CASSSGGLAGHNEQFF; cdr3_nt: TGTGCCAGCAGCTCGGGAGGACTAGCGGGCCACAATGAGCAGTTCTTC
clone_size: once; v_call: TRBV5-1; d_call: .; j_call: TRBJ1-2; cdr3_aa: CASSLKLGAGYTF; cdr3_nt: TGCGCCAGCAGCTTGAAGCTAGGGGCTGGCTACACCTTC
clone_size: .; v_call: TRBV6-5; d_call: .; j_call: TRBJ1-5; cdr3_aa: CASSYSRGQPQHF; cdr3_nt: TGTGCCAGCAGTTACTCGCGGGGTCAGCCCCAGCATTTT
clone_size: .; v_call: TRBV7-9; d_call: TRBD1; j_call: TRBJ1-5; cdr3_aa: CASSLTGAVGNQPQHF; cdr3_nt: TGTGCCAGCAGCTTGACAGGGGCTGTTGGCAATCAGCCCCAGCATTTT
clone_size: .; v_call: TRBV18; d_call: .; j_call: TRBJ1-1; cdr3_aa: CASSPGGARNTEAFF; cdr3_nt: TGTGCCAGCTCCCCGGGGGGGGCACGTAACACTGAAGCTTTCTTT
clone_size: few; v_call: TRBV14; d_call: TRBD2; j_call: TRBJ2-1; cdr3_aa: CASSQPGLAYNEQFF; cdr3_nt: TGTGCCAGCAGCCAGCCGGGACTAGCATACAATGAGCAGTTCTTC
clone_size: once; v_call: TRBV6-4; d_call: TRBD1; j_call: TRBJ1-1; cdr3_aa: CASSTPGQGFSDTEAFF; cdr3_nt: TGTGCCAGCAGTACCCCGGGACAGGGGTTTTCGGACACTGAAGCTTTCTTT
clone_size: .; v_call: TRBV7-9; d_call: .; j_call: TRBJ2-1; cdr3_aa: CASSLTGLNEQFF; cdr3_nt: TGTGCCAGTTCGCTGACAGGACTCAATGAGCAGTTCTTC
clone_size: .; v_call: TRBV24-1; d_call: TRBD2; j_call: TRBJ2-1; cdr3_aa: CATSDQREGRGNEQFF; cdr3_nt: TGTGCCACCAGTGATCAGCGGGAGGGGAGGGGGAATGAGCAGTTCTTC
clone_size: .; v_call: TRBV10-1; d_call: .; j_call: TRBJ2-7; cdr3_aa: CASSLGSEQYF; cdr3_nt: TGCGCCAGCAGTCTAGGTAGCGAGCAGTACTTC
clone_size: once; v_call: TRBV7-9; d_call: .; j_call: TRBJ1-2; cdr3_aa: CASSFAGTLGGYTF; cdr3_nt: TGTGCCAGCAGCTTCGCCGGGACACTTGGTGGCTACACCTTC
clone_size: .; v_call: TRBV7-9; d_call: .; j_call: TRBJ2-5; cdr3_aa: CASSSRIGQQETQYF; cdr3_nt: TGTGCCAGCAGCTCCCGAATCGGACAGCAAGAGACCCAGTACTTC
clone_size: .; v_call: TRBV4-1; d_call: TRBD1; j_call: TRBJ2-2; cdr3_aa: CASSLRRQGEDWSGELFF; cdr3_nt: TGCGCCAGCAGTCTGAGAAGACAGGGAGAAGACTGGTCCGGGGAGCTGTTTTTT
clone_size: few; v_call: TRBV19; d_call: TRBD1; j_call: TRBJ1-5; cdr3_aa: CASSFGTGGSQPQHF; cdr3_nt: TGTGCCAGTAGTTTTGGGACAGGGGGCTCTCAGCCCCAGCATTTT
clone_size: .; v_call: TRBV4-1; d_call: .; j_call: TRBJ1-5; cdr3_aa: CASSQGVEQPQHF; cdr3_nt: TGCGCCAGCAGCCAAGGGGTGGAGCAGCCCCAGCATTTT
clone_size: .; v_call: TRBV11-2; d_call: TRBD1; j_call: TRBJ2-7; cdr3_aa: CASSRPRVGTADHEQYF; cdr3_nt: TGTGCCAGCAGCCGTCCGCGGGTCGGGACAGCGGACCACGAGCAGTACTTC
clone_size: .; v_call: TRBV21-1; d_call: .; j_call: TRBJ2-7; cdr3_aa: CASSKPPVRDPYEQYF; cdr3_nt: TGTGCCAGCAGCAAACCGCCGGTCAGGGATCCCTACGAGCAGTACTTC
clone_size: .; v_call: TRBV7-8; d_call: .; j_call: TRBJ1-2; cdr3_aa: CASRQRGGRGYTF; cdr3_nt: TGTGCCAGCAGACAAAGGGGTGGCAGGGGCTACACCTTC
clone_size: few; v_call: TRBV20-1; d_call: .; j_call: TRBJ1-5; cdr3_aa: CSASPGQSYNQPQHF; cdr3_nt: TGCAGTGCTAGTCCCGGACAGTCCTACAATCAGCCCCAGCATTTT
clone_size: .; v_call: TRBV12-3/TRBV12-4; d_call: TRBD1; j_call: TRBJ2-7; cdr3_aa: CASQPGQHYEQYF; cdr3_nt: TGTGCCAGCCAACCGGGACAGCACTACGAGCAGTACTTC
clone_size: .; v_call: TRBV28; d_call: TRBD1; j_call: TRBJ1-6; cdr3_aa: CASSLLTGVGLLRDSPLHF; cdr3_nt: TGTGCCAGCAGTTTACTTACAGGGGTGGGCCTACTAAGGGATTCACCCCTCCACTTT